These 6 T cell receptor beta chains originate from one sample sequenced in a study of CD8 T cells in Susac syndrome. Reverse transcription of 0.5 to 1 ug RNA was performed with random hexamers. MiXCR, applied by TCRdb to the immunoSEQ multiplex PCR reads, yields one record per CDR3 protein. The sample holds around 71,000 distinct CDR3 sequences; 93% are singletons and the top ten take roughly 0.16%. Sequencing used CD4+ T cells from PBMCs. The source is a human donor with Susac syndrome.

The gene calls are TRBV12-3 or TRBV12-4 and TRBJ1-1; D not resolved. There are 13 residues in the CDR3. The V end was cut by 7 bases, the J end by 5 bases, with 14 bases between. The DNA of the CDR3 is TGTGCCAGCACCATCCGTCGGGGAACTGAAGCTTTCTTT. It yields the protein CASTIRRGTEAFF.

The gene calls are TRBV20-1 and TRBJ2-1; 10 bases fit TRBD1. Germline CDR1 is DFQATT and CDR2 is SNEGSKA (reference sequence). V gave up 3 bases and J gave up 2 bases; unmatched junction bases: 10. The CDR3 length is 17 residues. The CDR3 bases are TGCAGTGCTAGCCCTCTCCCCGGACAGGGGGCCTACAATGAGCAGTTCTTC. Its protein product is CSASPLPGQGAYNEQFF.

The rearrangement uses TRBV2 and TRBJ2-5; D unresolved. V lost 2 bases to trimming and J lost 1 base, with 8 bases between them. Germline CDR1 SNHLY, CDR2 FYNNEI. The CDR3 has 14 residues. CDR3 loop: CASSERLLQETQYF. The CDR3 region has the DNA TGTGCCAGCAGTGAACGTCTGCTCCAAGAGACCCAGTACTTC.

The gene calls are TRBV7-2 and TRBJ2-5; a possible D gene is TRBD1 (6 bases). Germline CDR1 reads SGHTA; CDR2 reads FQGNSA. The germline V and J ends were trimmed by 5 bases and 4 bases, with 29 bases remaining between them. CDR3 length: 19 residues. The CDR3 spells CASSLMVKSGATSRETQYF. Written as DNA, the CDR3 is TGTGCCAGCAGCCTAATGGTTAAATCAGGGGCCACAAGTAGAGAGACCCAGTACTTC.

This chain joins TRBV5-1 and TRBJ1-1; D uncertain. The CDR3 extends over 13 amino acids. The germline V gene has CDR1 SGHRS and CDR2 YFSETQ. V was clipped by 0 bases and J by 8 bases, with 11 bases between them. CDR3 sequence (DNA): TGCGCCAGCAGCTTGGATTTGAGGCAAGAAGCTTTCTTT. Its translation: CASSLDLRQEAFF. Full variable domain (missing parts from reference TRBV5-1 and TRBJ1-1): KAGVTQTPRYLIKTRGQQVTLSCSPISGHRSVSWYQQTPGQGLQFLFEYFSETQRNKGNFPGRFSGRQFSNSRSEMNVSTLELGDSALYLCASSLDLRQEAFFGQGTRLTVV.

The rearrangement links TRBV30 to TRBJ1-2; possible D gene TRBD1, 5 bases. Germline V gives CDR1 GTSNPN, CDR2 SVGIG (reference sequence). V lost 8 bases to trimming and J lost 3 bases, with 13 bases between them. CDR3 length: 12 amino acids. This CDR3 reads CARRRDDYGYTF. The CDR3 DNA sequence: TGTGCCCGGCGGAGGGACGACTATGGCTACACCTTC.